This TCR beta chain was documented in a study of blood T cell repertoires in COVID-19. Study context: Samples of COVID-19 (acute and convalescent) were obtained from the United States, Italy and Spain.

Clones were sequenced by immunoSEQ multiplex PCR, and TCRdb holds only the in-frame ones, with some missing. The sample lists just under 60,000 clones; 65% to 85% were seen once. Trimming stripped 1 base from V and 2 bases from J, with 18 bases between. Germline CDR1 and CDR2: SGHAT and FQNNGV. The CDR3 covers 18 residues. The receptor comes from a man older than 75 with COVID-19, enrolled during active disease. Sequencing input: peripheral blood. The V gene is TRBV11-2, the J gene TRBJ1-3; D is undetermined. The CDR3 DNA follows: TGTGCCAGCAGCTTAGTTTTTCAGCGCCTAGGAGCTGGAAACACCATATATTTT. It encodes CASSLVFQRLGAGNTIYF. Complete variable domain (other parts from reference TRBV11-2 and TRBJ1-3): EAGVAQSPRYKIIEKRQSVAFWCNPISGHATLYWYQQILGQGPKLLIQFQNNGVVDDSQLPKDRFSAERLKGVDSTLKIQPAKLEDSAVYLCASSLVFQRLGAGNTIYFGEGSWLTVV.